The clone carrying this TCR beta chain came up once. The data belong to a study of blood T cell repertoires in COVID-19. Looking at the study overall: Donors in the United States, Italy and Spain gave samples during acute or convalescent COVID-19. Sources were T cells, B-cell-depleted T cells, or PBMCs; the material itself was cDNA or gDNA.

CDR1 and CDR2 from the germline V gene are LGHNA and YSLEER. The CDR3 spans 20 residues. Trimming cost V 0 bases and J 4 bases; bases outside gene matches: 16. As processed by the authors: Reference gene primers were amplified, and this amplification served to estimate nucleated cell counts. Using immunoSEQ multiplex PCR, the repertoire was profiled, and TCRdb retains in-frame clones only, with some absent. Clone size and V and J calls were adopted from that table, with D and trimming inferred from the DNA. The sample yields some 64,000 clones, about 88% seen once. This TCR was sampled from a man aged 65 to 85 with acute or convalescent COVID-19. V usage is TRBV4-3 and J usage is TRBJ2-1, with 9 bases fitting TRBD2. What was sequenced was peripheral blood. CDR3 protein: CASSQEYSLAGTRGYNEQFF. The CDR3 coding sequence is TGCGCCAGCAGCCAAGAGTATAGCCTAGCGGGGACCCGGGGGTACAATGAGCAGTTCTTC.